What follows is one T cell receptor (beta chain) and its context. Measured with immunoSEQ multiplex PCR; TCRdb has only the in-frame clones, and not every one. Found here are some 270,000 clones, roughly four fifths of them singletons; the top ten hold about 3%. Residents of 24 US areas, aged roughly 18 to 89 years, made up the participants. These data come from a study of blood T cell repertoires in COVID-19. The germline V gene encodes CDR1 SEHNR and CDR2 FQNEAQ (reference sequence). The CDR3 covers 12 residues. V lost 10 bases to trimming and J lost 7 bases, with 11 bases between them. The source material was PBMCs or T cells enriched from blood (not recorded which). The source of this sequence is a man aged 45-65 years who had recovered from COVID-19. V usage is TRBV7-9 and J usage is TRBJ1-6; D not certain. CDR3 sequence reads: CATRTGNSPLHF. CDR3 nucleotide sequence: TGTGCCACCCGGACGGGAAATTCACCCCTCCACTTT.